This is a list of T cell receptor beta chains from one sample in a study of cytomegalovirus exposure and HLA in healthy donors. Profiling relied on immunoSEQ multiplex PCR, and the TCRdb table lists in-frame clones only, not all of them. The sample shows 100,000 to 120,000 clones, 12% of them seen only once. Sequencing input: PBMCs. All receptors come from a man aged 40-55 years in good health and CMV-seropositive. Each CDR3 is given with its conserved first and last residue. A D gene is named only where the DNA matches it firmly. Rows give clone size only sometimes, using once, few, many, or a class for an expanded clone.

abundance: .; j_gene: TRBJ1-1; v_gene: TRBV19; d_gene: .; CDR3aa: CASSIDSEAFF; CDR3nt: TGTGCCAGTAGTATTGACAGTGAAGCTTTCTTT
abundance: .; j_gene: TRBJ1-2; v_gene: TRBV11-1; d_gene: TRBD1; CDR3aa: CASSVQTGYGYTF; CDR3nt: TGTGCCAGCAGCGTACAGACAGGGTATGGCTACACCTTC
abundance: .; j_gene: TRBJ2-7; v_gene: TRBV12-5; d_gene: TRBD2; CDR3aa: CASGLDLWTSGYEQYF; CDR3nt: TGTGCTAGTGGTTTGGACCTTTGGACTAGCGGATACGAGCAGTACTTC
abundance: .; j_gene: TRBJ2-5; v_gene: TRBV7-9; d_gene: TRBD1; CDR3aa: CASSLKATGGGETQYF; CDR3nt: TGTGCCAGCAGCCTAAAAGCTACAGGGGGCGGGGAGACCCAGTACTTC
abundance: few; j_gene: TRBJ2-7; v_gene: TRBV7-7; d_gene: .; CDR3aa: CASTLSVASGAYEQYF; CDR3nt: TGTGCCAGCACCCTTAGTGTAGCGTCAGGCGCCTACGAGCAGTACTTC
abundance: .; j_gene: TRBJ1-5; v_gene: TRBV5-5; d_gene: TRBD1; CDR3aa: CASSLAAGGDPQHF; CDR3nt: TGTGCCAGCAGCTTGGCGGCAGGGGGCGATCCCCAGCATTTT
abundance: few; j_gene: TRBJ2-1; v_gene: TRBV30; d_gene: .; CDR3aa: CAPRGNQYNEQFF; CDR3nt: TGTGCCCCGAGGGGGAACCAGTACAATGAGCAGTTCTTC
abundance: .; j_gene: TRBJ2-7; v_gene: TRBV30; d_gene: .; CDR3aa: CAWSAFLTTKEQYF; CDR3nt: TGTGCCTGGAGTGCGTTCCTAACTACAAAGGAGCAGTACTTC
abundance: few; j_gene: TRBJ1-3; v_gene: TRBV30; d_gene: TRBD1; CDR3aa: CAWATGGSFGNTIYF; CDR3nt: TGTGCCTGGGCCACAGGGGGTTCCTTTGGAAACACCATATATTTT
abundance: .; j_gene: TRBJ2-7; v_gene: TRBV28; d_gene: .; CDR3aa: CASSPLIGRDYEQYF; CDR3nt: TGTGCCAGCAGCCCCCTGATTGGGCGGGACTACGAGCAGTACTTC
abundance: .; j_gene: TRBJ1-6; v_gene: TRBV27; d_gene: TRBD1; CDR3aa: CASSWTGTNSPLHF; CDR3nt: TGTGCCAGCAGTTGGACAGGGACAAATTCACCCCTCCACTTT
abundance: few; j_gene: TRBJ2-1; v_gene: TRBV2; d_gene: TRBD2; CDR3aa: CASELSGTSGRGEFF; CDR3nt: TGTGCCAGCGAACTCTCCGGGACTAGCGGGAGAGGGGAGTTCTTC
abundance: few; j_gene: TRBJ2-6; v_gene: TRBV5-5; d_gene: TRBD2; CDR3aa: CASSRTSGPYSGANVLTF; CDR3nt: TGTGCCAGCAGCAGGACTAGCGGGCCTTACTCTGGGGCCAACGTCCTGACTTTC
abundance: few; j_gene: TRBJ2-2; v_gene: TRBV11-2; d_gene: .; CDR3aa: CASSPMERGDTGELFF; CDR3nt: TGTGCCAGCAGCCCAATGGAAAGAGGTGATACCGGGGAGCTGTTTTTT
abundance: .; j_gene: TRBJ2-3; v_gene: TRBV29-1; d_gene: .; CDR3aa: CSLIPAAGGGTDTQYF; CDR3nt: TGCAGCTTAATCCCCGCAGCCGGGGGTGGCACAGATACGCAGTATTTT
abundance: many; j_gene: TRBJ2-2; v_gene: TRBV28; d_gene: .; CDR3aa: CASSLRDTYTGELFF; CDR3nt: TGTGCCAGCAGTTTACGGGACACCTACACCGGGGAGCTGTTTTTT
abundance: .; j_gene: TRBJ1-5; v_gene: TRBV6-1; d_gene: TRBD1; CDR3aa: CASSELQGASLFQPQHF; CDR3nt: TGTGCCAGCAGTGAGTTACAGGGGGCGAGTTTATTTCAGCCCCAGCATTTT
abundance: .; j_gene: TRBJ2-1; v_gene: TRBV6-5; d_gene: TRBD2; CDR3aa: CASSYSSRTRNEQFF; CDR3nt: TGTGCCAGCAGTTACTCGAGTAGGACTAGAAATGAGCAGTTCTTC
abundance: .; j_gene: TRBJ2-7; v_gene: TRBV30; d_gene: TRBD2; CDR3aa: CAWSGLAGGREQYF; CDR3nt: TGTGCCTGGAGCGGACTAGCGGGAGGCCGCGAGCAGTACTTC
abundance: .; j_gene: TRBJ2-7; v_gene: TRBV29-1; d_gene: TRBD1; CDR3aa: CSVHRGNSYEQYF; CDR3nt: TGCAGCGTCCACAGGGGAAACTCCTACGAGCAGTACTTC
abundance: few; j_gene: TRBJ2-3; v_gene: TRBV7-9; d_gene: .; CDR3aa: CASSLGRAGTDTQYF; CDR3nt: TGTGCCAGCAGCTTAGGGCGTGCGGGGACAGATACGCAGTATTTT
abundance: .; j_gene: TRBJ2-7; v_gene: TRBV6-5; d_gene: .; CDR3aa: CASSYSRLGYEQYF; CDR3nt: TGTGCCAGCAGTTACTCGAGGCTAGGCTACGAGCAGTACTTC
abundance: few; j_gene: TRBJ2-2; v_gene: TRBV5-1; d_gene: TRBD2; CDR3aa: CASSLAVSAGANTGELFF; CDR3nt: TGCGCCAGCAGCTTGGCCGTTAGCGCGGGAGCGAACACCGGGGAGCTGTTTTTT
abundance: few; j_gene: TRBJ2-7; v_gene: TRBV4-2; d_gene: .; CDR3aa: CASSQDLGVEQYF; CDR3nt: TGTGCCAGCAGCCAAGATTTGGGCGTGGAGCAGTACTTC
abundance: few; j_gene: TRBJ2-4; v_gene: TRBV29-1; d_gene: .; CDR3aa: CSVGPFRDSKNIQYF; CDR3nt: TGCAGCGTTGGCCCTTTTCGGGACTCGAAAAACATTCAGTACTTC
abundance: .; j_gene: TRBJ2-1; v_gene: TRBV2; d_gene: .; CDR3aa: CASSFSRAGYRNEQFF; CDR3nt: TGTGCCAGCAGTTTTTCCCGGGCGGGATATCGCAATGAGCAGTTCTTC
abundance: few; j_gene: TRBJ2-7; v_gene: TRBV11-2; d_gene: TRBD2; CDR3aa: CASSLVAGGYEQYF; CDR3nt: TGTGCCAGCAGCTTAGTAGCGGGTGGTTACGAGCAGTACTTC
abundance: .; j_gene: TRBJ2-7; v_gene: TRBV19; d_gene: TRBD2; CDR3aa: CASSSTSGRVQEQYF; CDR3nt: TGTGCCAGTAGTTCGACTAGCGGGAGAGTGCAGGAGCAGTACTTC
abundance: .; j_gene: TRBJ2-7; v_gene: TRBV14; d_gene: .; CDR3aa: CASSQALPPYEQYF; CDR3nt: TGTGCCAGCAGCCAAGCACTACCCCCCTACGAGCAGTACTTC
abundance: few; j_gene: TRBJ2-7; v_gene: TRBV9; d_gene: .; CDR3aa: CASSVGTAGQNEQYF; CDR3nt: TGTGCCAGCAGCGTAGGGACAGCCGGTCAAAACGAGCAGTACTTC
abundance: .; j_gene: TRBJ1-4; v_gene: TRBV5-1; d_gene: TRBD1; CDR3aa: CASSPKDRGNEKLFF; CDR3nt: TGCGCCAGCAGCCCCAAGGACAGGGGAAATGAAAAACTGTTTTTT
abundance: few; j_gene: TRBJ1-1; v_gene: TRBV7-9; d_gene: TRBD1; CDR3aa: CASSRRDRRNTEAFF; CDR3nt: TGTGCCAGCAGCCGACGGGACAGGAGGAACACTGAAGCTTTCTTT
abundance: .; j_gene: TRBJ2-7; v_gene: TRBV7-9; d_gene: TRBD1; CDR3aa: CASSLGVRDRVTYEQYF; CDR3nt: TGTGCCAGCAGCTTAGGTGTCCGGGACAGGGTCACCTACGAGCAGTACTTC
abundance: .; j_gene: TRBJ2-7; v_gene: TRBV7-2; d_gene: .; CDR3aa: CASSLELREFSEQYF; CDR3nt: TGTGCCAGCAGCTTAGAGTTAAGGGAGTTCTCCGAGCAGTACTTC
abundance: .; j_gene: TRBJ2-3; v_gene: TRBV19; d_gene: .; CDR3aa: CASSPRIGTDTQYF; CDR3nt: TGTGCCAGTAGTCCCCGGATCGGGACAGATACGCAGTATTTT
abundance: few; j_gene: TRBJ1-1; v_gene: TRBV29-1; d_gene: .; CDR3aa: CSVAGQMNTEAFF; CDR3nt: TGCAGCGTGGCCGGACAGATGAACACTGAAGCTTTCTTT
abundance: .; j_gene: TRBJ2-2; v_gene: TRBV7-3; d_gene: .; CDR3aa: CASSPGTGSEELFF; CDR3nt: TGTGCCAGCAGCCCGGGCACAGGTTCGGAGGAGCTGTTTTTT
abundance: .; j_gene: TRBJ1-2; v_gene: TRBV5-4; d_gene: .; CDR3aa: CASSLGTGTNYGYTF; CDR3nt: TGTGCCAGCAGCTTGGGAACCGGGACAAACTATGGCTACACCTTC
abundance: .; j_gene: TRBJ2-1; v_gene: TRBV6-5; d_gene: .; CDR3aa: CASSSNYRVKQFF; CDR3nt: TGTGCCAGCAGTTCGAATTACAGGGTTAAACAGTTCTTC
abundance: few; j_gene: TRBJ2-7; v_gene: TRBV27; d_gene: TRBD1; CDR3aa: CASSSRQGYEQYF; CDR3nt: TGTGCCAGCAGTTCTCGACAGGGCTACGAGCAGTACTTC
abundance: .; j_gene: TRBJ2-7; v_gene: TRBV5-1; d_gene: TRBD2; CDR3aa: CASSLSGASSFGEQYF; CDR3nt: TGCGCCAGCAGCTTGAGCGGGGCTTCTTCCTTTGGGGAGCAGTACTTC
abundance: .; j_gene: TRBJ2-2; v_gene: TRBV2; d_gene: TRBD2; CDR3aa: CASKFLGGRLGTGELFF; CDR3nt: TGTGCCAGCAAGTTTTTAGGCGGGAGGCTGGGCACCGGGGAGCTGTTTTTT
abundance: few; j_gene: TRBJ2-2; v_gene: TRBV11-2; d_gene: .; CDR3aa: CASSLDFAGELFF; CDR3nt: TGTGCCAGCAGCTTAGACTTCGCCGGGGAGCTGTTTTTT
abundance: few; j_gene: TRBJ2-2; v_gene: TRBV2; d_gene: .; CDR3aa: CASSELVSVAGELFF; CDR3nt: TGTGCCAGCAGTGAATTGGTTAGCGTAGCCGGGGAGCTGTTTTTT
abundance: .; j_gene: TRBJ2-5; v_gene: TRBV6-5; d_gene: .; CDR3aa: CASNSQGLVEETQYF; CDR3nt: TGTGCCAGCAACTCACAGGGTTTAGTGGAAGAGACCCAGTACTTC